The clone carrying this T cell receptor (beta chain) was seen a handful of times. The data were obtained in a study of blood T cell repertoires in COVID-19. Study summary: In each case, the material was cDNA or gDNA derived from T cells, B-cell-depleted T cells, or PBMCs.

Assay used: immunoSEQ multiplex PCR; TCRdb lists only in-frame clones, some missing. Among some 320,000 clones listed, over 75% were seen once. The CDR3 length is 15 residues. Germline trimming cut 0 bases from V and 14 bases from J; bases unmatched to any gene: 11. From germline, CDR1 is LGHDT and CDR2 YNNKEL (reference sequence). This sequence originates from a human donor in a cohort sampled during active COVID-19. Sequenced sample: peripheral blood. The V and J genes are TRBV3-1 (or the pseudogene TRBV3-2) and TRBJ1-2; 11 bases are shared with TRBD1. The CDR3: CASSQEYQDRGQKTF. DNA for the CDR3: TGTGCCAGCAGCCAAGAATATCAGGACAGGGGGCAAAAGACCTTC.